These T cell receptor beta chains were read from a single sample in a study of T cell responses to AZD1222 COVID-19 vaccine. Using immunoSEQ multiplex PCR, the repertoire was profiled, and TCRdb retains in-frame clones only, with some absent. This table holds approximately 150,000 clones, around 93% found once. This sample comprised peripheral blood, obtained on day 0 of AZD1222 vaccination. The receptors derive from an adult in good health. CDR3s include the opening cysteine and the closing phenylalanine or tryptophan. The D gene is left open where the match is weak. Clone size is not always given. Where it is, it says once, few, many or a class for expanded clones.

d_call: NA; j_call: TRBJ2-7; v_call: TRBV6-2/TRBV6-3; clone_size: NA; cdr3_nt: TGTGCCAGCAGTCACACTAGATACCACGAGCAGTACTTC; cdr3_aa: CASSHTRYHEQYF
d_call: TRBD1; j_call: TRBJ1-5; v_call: TRBV5-6; clone_size: NA; cdr3_nt: TGTGCCAGCAGCTGGGGACAGAATCAGCCCCAGCATTTT; cdr3_aa: CASSWGQNQPQHF
d_call: NA; j_call: TRBJ1-1; v_call: TRBV5-4; clone_size: NA; cdr3_nt: TGTGCCAGCAGCTTGTGGGCGACTGAAGCTTTCTTT; cdr3_aa: CASSLWATEAFF
d_call: TRBD2; j_call: TRBJ2-3; v_call: TRBV4-2; clone_size: NA; cdr3_nt: TGTGCCAGCAGCCAAGATAGGGGGACTAGCGGGAGAACGCAGTATTTT; cdr3_aa: CASSQDRGTSGRTQYF
d_call: NA; j_call: TRBJ2-1; v_call: TRBV19; clone_size: NA; cdr3_nt: TGTGCCAGTAGTATATCAAACTACAATGAGCAGTTCTTC; cdr3_aa: CASSISNYNEQFF
d_call: NA; j_call: TRBJ1-6; v_call: TRBV19; clone_size: once; cdr3_nt: TGTGCCAGTAGTATACCGGGGTCACCCCTCCACTTT; cdr3_aa: CASSIPGSPLHF
d_call: NA; j_call: TRBJ1-3; v_call: TRBV6-5; clone_size: NA; cdr3_nt: TGTGCCAGCAGTTTTTTCGGGGGGGCGCGAGGAAACACCATATATTTT; cdr3_aa: CASSFFGGARGNTIYF
d_call: NA; j_call: TRBJ1-1; v_call: TRBV7-2; clone_size: NA; cdr3_nt: TGTGCCAGCAGCTTAGCCCTGAACACTGAAGCTTTCTTT; cdr3_aa: CASSLALNTEAFF
d_call: TRBD1; j_call: TRBJ2-5; v_call: TRBV9; clone_size: NA; cdr3_nt: TGTGCCAGCAGCACCATTCAGGGGGCTTCGGAGACCCAGTACTTC; cdr3_aa: CASSTIQGASETQYF
d_call: NA; j_call: TRBJ2-3; v_call: TRBV9; clone_size: NA; cdr3_nt: TGTGCCAGCAGCCCCAGGACAGCCACAGATACGCAGTATTTT; cdr3_aa: CASSPRTATDTQYF
d_call: NA; j_call: TRBJ2-2; v_call: TRBV2; clone_size: NA; cdr3_nt: TGTGCCAGCAGTGACAGGGTGGATTTAACCGGGGAGCTGTTTTTT; cdr3_aa: CASSDRVDLTGELFF
d_call: NA; j_call: TRBJ1-2; v_call: TRBV5-4; clone_size: NA; cdr3_nt: TGTGCCAGCAGCTTGGCTGGATCGACCACCATCTATGGCTACACCTTC; cdr3_aa: CASSLAGSTTIYGYTF
d_call: NA; j_call: TRBJ2-5; v_call: TRBV12-3/TRBV12-4; clone_size: NA; cdr3_nt: TGTGCCAGCAGTTCCGACGTCGAGACCCAGTACTTC; cdr3_aa: CASSSDVETQYF
d_call: NA; j_call: TRBJ2-7; v_call: TRBV4-1; clone_size: NA; cdr3_nt: TGCGCCAGCAGCCAAGATGGTCCCCCAACGGGGGAGCAGTACTTC; cdr3_aa: CASSQDGPPTGEQYF
d_call: NA; j_call: TRBJ1-4; v_call: TRBV23-1; clone_size: NA; cdr3_nt: TGCGCCAGCAGTCATGCGAGTTCGGGGGGGGATGAAAAACTGTTTTTT; cdr3_aa: CASSHASSGGDEKLFF
d_call: TRBD1; j_call: TRBJ1-5; v_call: TRBV10-3; clone_size: NA; cdr3_nt: TGTGCCATCAGTGAAACAGGGGTGGGTCAGCCCCAGCATTTT; cdr3_aa: CAISETGVGQPQHF
d_call: TRBD1; j_call: TRBJ1-2; v_call: TRBV28; clone_size: NA; cdr3_nt: TGTGCCAGCAAGCTCGGACAGGGGAGGGATGGCTACACCTTC; cdr3_aa: CASKLGQGRDGYTF
d_call: TRBD1; j_call: TRBJ1-6; v_call: TRBV5-1; clone_size: once; cdr3_nt: TGCGCCAGCAGCACGGACAGGGGCCATAATTCACCCCTCCACTTT; cdr3_aa: CASSTDRGHNSPLHF
d_call: NA; j_call: TRBJ2-1; v_call: TRBV27; clone_size: NA; cdr3_nt: TGTGCCAGCAGTTTCGGAGGGACCTACTCCTACAATGAGCAGTTCTTC; cdr3_aa: CASSFGGTYSYNEQFF
d_call: NA; j_call: TRBJ2-1; v_call: TRBV7-6; clone_size: NA; cdr3_nt: TGTGCCAGCAGCTTATTCTGGGGCTCCTACAATGAGCAGTTCTTC; cdr3_aa: CASSLFWGSYNEQFF
d_call: TRBD1; j_call: TRBJ1-1; v_call: TRBV27; clone_size: NA; cdr3_nt: TGTGCCAGCAGTCCCGAACCGACAGGGCGCCACACTGAAGCTTTCTTT; cdr3_aa: CASSPEPTGRHTEAFF
d_call: TRBD1; j_call: TRBJ1-5; v_call: TRBV5-4; clone_size: NA; cdr3_nt: TGTGCCAGCAGCGTGACCGGGACAGGGGCCCTTAGCAATCAGCCCCAGCATTTT; cdr3_aa: CASSVTGTGALSNQPQHF
d_call: TRBD2; j_call: TRBJ2-7; v_call: TRBV28; clone_size: NA; cdr3_nt: TGTGCCAGCAGTTCGGGACTAGTTGGTTACGAGCAGTACTTC; cdr3_aa: CASSSGLVGYEQYF
d_call: TRBD2; j_call: TRBJ2-1; v_call: TRBV6-1; clone_size: NA; cdr3_nt: TGTGCCAGCAGTGAAGCAAGCGGGAGCTTAAATGAGCAGTTCTTC; cdr3_aa: CASSEASGSLNEQFF
d_call: NA; j_call: TRBJ2-5; v_call: TRBV15; clone_size: once; cdr3_nt: TGTGCCACCAGCTCCCGTCAAGAGACCCAGTACTTC; cdr3_aa: CATSSRQETQYF
d_call: NA; j_call: TRBJ2-2; v_call: TRBV27; clone_size: NA; cdr3_nt: TGTGCCAGCAAAGAGCGGTTCGCGAACACCGGGGAGCTGTTTTTT; cdr3_aa: CASKERFANTGELFF
d_call: TRBD1; j_call: TRBJ1-6; v_call: TRBV5-1; clone_size: NA; cdr3_nt: TGCGCCAGCAGCTTGGGACAGGGGCTTAATTCACCCCTCCACTTT; cdr3_aa: CASSLGQGLNSPLHF
d_call: NA; j_call: TRBJ2-7; v_call: TRBV7-6; clone_size: NA; cdr3_nt: TGTGCCAGCAGCTCGCCGGATTCCCGAGGAGGGCAGTACTTC; cdr3_aa: CASSSPDSRGGQYF
d_call: NA; j_call: TRBJ2-7; v_call: TRBV11-2; clone_size: NA; cdr3_nt: TGTGCCAGCAGCTTAGGTCTAGGGATGCCGCAGTACTTC; cdr3_aa: CASSLGLGMPQYF
d_call: NA; j_call: TRBJ2-7; v_call: TRBV15; clone_size: NA; cdr3_nt: TGTGCCACCAGTGTACGAGCTGGGATTGGCTACGAGCAGTACTTC; cdr3_aa: CATSVRAGIGYEQYF
d_call: TRBD1; j_call: TRBJ2-7; v_call: TRBV18; clone_size: NA; cdr3_nt: TGTGCCAGCTCATCTACAGGGGGCCTCATCGAGCAGTACTTC; cdr3_aa: CASSSTGGLIEQYF
d_call: TRBD2; j_call: TRBJ2-5; v_call: TRBV5-1; clone_size: NA; cdr3_nt: TGCGCCAGCAGCTTGGGGGTCGCTAGCGGGGGGCAAGAGACCCAGTACTTC; cdr3_aa: CASSLGVASGGQETQYF
d_call: TRBD1; j_call: TRBJ2-1; v_call: TRBV5-1; clone_size: NA; cdr3_nt: TGCGCCAGCAGCCCACAGGGGGAGCACCATGAGCAGTTCTTC; cdr3_aa: CASSPQGEHHEQFF
d_call: NA; j_call: TRBJ1-2; v_call: TRBV28; clone_size: NA; cdr3_nt: TGTGCCAGCAGTTTACTAAGGACGGGGAGTGGCTACACCTTC; cdr3_aa: CASSLLRTGSGYTF
d_call: NA; j_call: TRBJ2-7; v_call: TRBV6-6; clone_size: NA; cdr3_nt: TGTGCCAGCACCCCTAGCTCCTACGAGCAGTACTTC; cdr3_aa: CASTPSSYEQYF
d_call: TRBD1; j_call: TRBJ1-4; v_call: TRBV30; clone_size: NA; cdr3_nt: TGTGCCTGGCGATCGGGGACAGGGGATGAAAAACTGTTTTTT; cdr3_aa: CAWRSGTGDEKLFF
d_call: TRBD1; j_call: TRBJ1-6; v_call: TRBV7-8; clone_size: NA; cdr3_nt: TGTGCCAGCAGCTTCGGGACAGGGAATTCACCCCTCCACTTT; cdr3_aa: CASSFGTGNSPLHF
d_call: NA; j_call: TRBJ2-2; v_call: TRBV7-2; clone_size: NA; cdr3_nt: TGTGCCAGCAGCTTAGCTAGCGGTCCCACCGGGGAGCTGTTTTTT; cdr3_aa: CASSLASGPTGELFF
d_call: NA; j_call: TRBJ2-7; v_call: TRBV28; clone_size: NA; cdr3_nt: TGTGCCAGCACCCCAACGGGGTGGAGGGGCGCCTACGAGCAGTACTTC; cdr3_aa: CASTPTGWRGAYEQYF
d_call: TRBD2; j_call: TRBJ2-2; v_call: TRBV5-1; clone_size: NA; cdr3_nt: TGCGCCAGCAGCCCGAACCCTAGCGGGAGACCGGACACCGGGGAGCTGTTTTTT; cdr3_aa: CASSPNPSGRPDTGELFF
d_call: TRBD1; j_call: TRBJ2-3; v_call: TRBV5-1; clone_size: once; cdr3_nt: TGCGCCAGCAGCTCGGGACAGCTCGGGGATACGCAGTATTTT; cdr3_aa: CASSSGQLGDTQYF
d_call: NA; j_call: TRBJ2-5; v_call: TRBV3-1/TRBV3-2; clone_size: NA; cdr3_nt: TGTGCCAGCAGCCAAGACTACATGGTGCTGGACTTC; cdr3_aa: CASSQDYMVLDF
d_call: NA; j_call: TRBJ2-3; v_call: TRBV3-1/TRBV3-2; clone_size: NA; cdr3_nt: TGTGCCAGCAGCCAAGATAAGCGGCAAACAGATACGCAGTATTTT; cdr3_aa: CASSQDKRQTDTQYF
d_call: NA; j_call: TRBJ2-1; v_call: TRBV11-2; clone_size: once; cdr3_nt: TGTGCCAGCAGCTTAGCCGGAACCTCCTACAATGAGCAGTTCTTC; cdr3_aa: CASSLAGTSYNEQFF
d_call: NA; j_call: TRBJ1-6; v_call: TRBV11-2; clone_size: NA; cdr3_nt: TGTGCCAGCAGTCTTCCGCGGGGGGGCAGCTCCTATAATTCACCCCTCCACTTT; cdr3_aa: CASSLPRGGSSYNSPLHF
d_call: TRBD1; j_call: TRBJ1-1; v_call: TRBV20-1; clone_size: NA; cdr3_nt: TGCAGTGCGAAAACAGGGGGCGGGGCTTTCTTT; cdr3_aa: CSAKTGGGAFF
d_call: TRBD2; j_call: TRBJ2-3; v_call: TRBV9; clone_size: NA; cdr3_nt: TGTGCCAGCAGAGGCCCCGGGCGGGAGTCCACAGATACGCAGTATTTT; cdr3_aa: CASRGPGRESTDTQYF
d_call: TRBD1; j_call: TRBJ2-7; v_call: TRBV27; clone_size: NA; cdr3_nt: TGTGCCAGCAGGGGACAGGGCTACGAGCAGTACTTC; cdr3_aa: CASRGQGYEQYF
d_call: TRBD1; j_call: TRBJ2-3; v_call: TRBV5-1; clone_size: NA; cdr3_nt: TGCGCCAGCAGCTTGGCCCGGGACAGCTCTACAGATACGCAGTATTTT; cdr3_aa: CASSLARDSSTDTQYF
d_call: TRBD1; j_call: TRBJ1-2; v_call: TRBV3-1/TRBV3-2; clone_size: NA; cdr3_nt: TGTGCCAGCAGCCAAGAGATGGGACAGGAGAATCCCCCTAACTATGGCTACACCTTC; cdr3_aa: CASSQEMGQENPPNYGYTF
d_call: NA; j_call: TRBJ1-3; v_call: TRBV10-1; clone_size: NA; cdr3_nt: TGCGCCAGCAGTGAGAACCCCCGAGGGACCTCTGGAAACACCATATATTTT; cdr3_aa: CASSENPRGTSGNTIYF
d_call: NA; j_call: TRBJ2-7; v_call: TRBV3-1/TRBV3-2; clone_size: NA; cdr3_nt: TGTGCCAGCAGCCAAGGGCGGGCAAGCTCCTACGAGCAGTACTTC; cdr3_aa: CASSQGRASSYEQYF
d_call: NA; j_call: TRBJ1-5; v_call: TRBV12-3/TRBV12-4; clone_size: NA; cdr3_nt: TGTGCCAGCAGTTTACGGGGTCAGCCCCAGCATTTT; cdr3_aa: CASSLRGQPQHF
d_call: TRBD2; j_call: TRBJ2-7; v_call: TRBV19; clone_size: NA; cdr3_nt: TGTGCCAGGCCTACCCCCCTAGCGGGAGGGCCTTGTTGCTCCTACGAGCAGTACTTC; cdr3_aa: CARPTPLAGGPCCSYEQYF
d_call: NA; j_call: TRBJ1-1; v_call: TRBV2; clone_size: NA; cdr3_nt: TGTGCCAGCAGTGAAGCGCTTCTGGGGGGCACTGAAGCTTTCTTT; cdr3_aa: CASSEALLGGTEAFF
d_call: TRBD1; j_call: TRBJ1-2; v_call: TRBV9; clone_size: NA; cdr3_nt: TGTGCCAGCAGCGTAGAGGGACAGGGGTTCTATGGCTACACCTTC; cdr3_aa: CASSVEGQGFYGYTF
d_call: TRBD1; j_call: TRBJ1-4; v_call: TRBV5-1; clone_size: NA; cdr3_nt: TGCGCCAGCAGCCAGGGGGACAGGGTTAATGAAAAACTGTTTTTT; cdr3_aa: CASSQGDRVNEKLFF
d_call: NA; j_call: TRBJ1-3; v_call: TRBV4-2; clone_size: NA; cdr3_nt: TGTGCCAGCAGACAGGGATGGTCTGGAAACACCATATATTTT; cdr3_aa: CASRQGWSGNTIYF